Shown below are 26 T cell receptor beta chains from a single sample sequenced in a study of shared clonotypes between healthy human individuals. Clones were sequenced by immunoSEQ multiplex PCR, and TCRdb holds only the in-frame ones, with some missing. The sample contains 500,000 to 550,000 clones, roughly 95% of which appear only once. Sequencing was performed on naive CD4+ T cells sorted from blood. Subset meaning: CD45RA+ positively selected. The receptors here all came from a woman in her 30s in good health.

V is TRBV27 and J is TRBJ2-5; D possibly matches TRBD1 or TRBD2 (5 bases each). The CDR3 length is 13 residues. Deletions cut 6 bases from V and 3 bases from J, with 11 bases between. Germline lookup yields CDR1 MNHEY and CDR2 SMNVEV (reference sequence). CDR3 sequence (DNA): TGTGCCAGCAGGAAGGTGGGGGAAGAGACCCAGTACTTC. This sequence encodes CASRKVGEETQYF.

Only a few counts were recorded for this clone. The chain links TRBV18 to TRBJ1-2, with unresolved D. Trimming removed 2 bases from V and 8 bases from J, with 9 bases in between. Germline CDR1 KGHSH, CDR2 LQKENI. CDR3 size: 12 residues. CDR3 nucleotide sequence: TGTGCCAGCTCACCAAGGATGGAGGGCTACACCTTC. The encoded protein is CASSPRMEGYTF.

The chain recombines TRBV11-2 with TRBJ2-5; TRBD2 might be the D (5 bases). The CDR3 is 14 residues long. Looked up from germline, CDR1 is SGHAT and CDR2 is FQNNGV. Trimming stripped 0 bases from V and 4 bases from J, with 9 bases between. The CDR3: CASSLEFSGETQYF. CDR3 nucleotide sequence: TGTGCCAGCAGCTTAGAATTCAGCGGAGAGACCCAGTACTTC.

The genes are TRBV11-3 and TRBJ2-5; D uncertain. CDR1 is SGHNT and CDR2 is YENEEA in the germline V gene. The length of the CDR3 is 13 residues. V lost 5 bases, J lost 0 bases, and 7 bases lay in between. The CDR3 DNA follows: TGTGCCAGCAGCACGTCGTACCAAGAGACCCAGTACTTC. This translates into CASSTSYQETQYF.

The V gene is TRBV11-2, the J gene TRBJ2-7, with 10 positions matching TRBD2. In germline, CDR1 is SGHAT, CDR2 FQNNGV. Trimming took 0 bases from V and 4 from J; bases not matched to a gene: 3. This CDR3 contains 15 residues. CDR3 loop: CASSLEAGGSYEQYF. CDR3 bases: TGTGCCAGCAGCTTAGAAGCGGGAGGGTCGTACGAGCAGTACTTC.

CDR3 DNA sequence: TGTGCCAGCAGTTCTAGCGGGAGTTTTAGCGAGCAGTACTTC. Its translation is CASSSSGSFSEQYF. This rearrangement joins TRBV28 to TRBJ2-7, with TRBD2 matching over 10 bases. The CDR3 is made up of 14 amino acids. V lost 4 bases, J lost 6 bases, and 6 bases stayed unmatched. Germline-derived CDR1 and CDR2 are MDHEN and SYDVKM.

The chain joins TRBV7-2 to TRBJ2-1; TRBD1 aligns across 10 bases. Per the germline V gene, CDR1 is SGHTA and CDR2 is FQGNSA. V was clipped by 5 bases and J by 6 bases; unmatched bases: 10. The CDR3 runs 16 residues. This CDR3 is CASSIPPGQGLNEQFF. The DNA of the CDR3 is TGTGCCAGCAGCATCCCCCCGGGACAGGGGCTCAATGAGCAGTTCTTC. Filled out from reference TRBV7-2 and TRBJ2-1, the complete variable domain reads GAGVSQSPSNKVTEKGKDVELRCDPISGHTALYWYRQSLGQGLEFLIYFQGNSAPDKSGLPSDRFSAERTGGSVSTLTIQRTQQEDSAVYLCASSIPPGQGLNEQFFGPGTRLTVL.

The CDR3 here is CASSSHLAGAETQYF. In DNA form, the CDR3 reads TGTGCCAGCAGCTCCCACTTAGCGGGAGCGGAGACCCAGTACTTC. V and J are TRBV6-6 and TRBJ2-5; 9 bases match TRBD2. CDR1 MNHNY and CDR2 SVGAGI come from the germline V gene (reference sequence). J was trimmed by 5 bases and V by 6 bases; bases with no gene match: 10. The CDR3 runs 15 residues.

The chain uses TRBV19 and TRBJ2-2, with D unresolved. Germline-derived CDR1 and CDR2 are LNHDA and SQIVND (reference sequence). V lost 6 bases and J lost 6, with 14 bases in between. The CDR3 runs 14 residues. The DNA of the CDR3 is TGTGCCAGTAGCACCCCTATGGCCGCCGGGGAGCTGTTTTTT. It yields the protein CASSTPMAAGELFF.

The rearrangement joins TRBV18 to TRBJ2-7; no firm D call. V gave up 3 bases and J gave up 6 bases, with 12 bases separating them. Germline V gives CDR1 KGHSH, CDR2 LQKENI. The CDR3 runs to 13 residues. In DNA form, the CDR3 reads TGTGCCAGCTCACCCTCGGGTGGGCCCGAGCAGTACTTC. Translation gives CASSPSGGPEQYF. The variable domain in full, completed from reference TRBV18 and TRBJ2-7, reads NAGVMQNPRHLVRRRGQEARLRCSPMKGHSHVYWYRQLPEEGLKFMVYLQKENIIDESGMPKERFSAEFPKEGPSILRIQQVVRGDSAAYFCASSPSGGPEQYFGPGTRLTVT.

This chain joins TRBV5-6 and TRBJ1-5; no firm D call. Germline V gives CDR1 SGHDT, CDR2 YYEEEE. V was shortened by 4 bases and J by 0 bases, with 8 bases between the two germline ends. CDR3 length equals 14 residues. The CDR3, as DNA: TGTGCCAGCAGCCGGACGGATAGCAATCAGCCCCAGCATTTT. Translating gives CASSRTDSNQPQHF.

Concerning this clone: Additional DNA sequences in this sample encode the identical CDR3. V usage is TRBV18 and J usage is TRBJ2-3; 9 nucleotides match TRBD2. Trimming removed 0 bases from V and 3 bases from J; junction bases left unmatched: 1. Germline CDR1 and CDR2: KGHSH and LQKENI. The CDR3 is 15 amino acids. The CDR3 reads CASSPPAGGTDTQYF. The DNA of the CDR3 is TGTGCCAGCTCACCACCGGCGGGAGGGACAGATACGCAGTATTTT.

Here the CDR3 reads CASSQTYQGASYEQYF. Here the CDR3 DNA reads TGTGCCAGCAGCCAAACTTACCAGGGGGCCTCCTACGAGCAGTACTTC. The chain joins TRBV14 to TRBJ2-7, with TRBD1 identical over 8 bases. Germline V gene sequence: CDR1 SGHDN, CDR2 FVKESK. V shed 2 bases, J shed 0 bases, and the junction held 6 bases outside the gene matches. The CDR3 extends over 16 amino acids.

V is TRBV23-1 and J is TRBJ2-7; possibly TRBD1 for D (6 bases). TRBV23-1 is given ORF status, its function remaining uncertain. This CDR3 has 16 residues. V was pared by 2 bases and J by 3 bases, with 17 bases between. The CDR3 sequence is CASSQGFLDRYYEQYF. For the CDR3, the DNA is TGCGCCAGCAGTCAAGGTTTTTTGGACAGATACTACGAGCAGTACTTC.

The gene calls are TRBV7-9 and TRBJ2-1; D unresolved. Trimming pared 1 base from V and 3 bases from J, leaving 13 bases between. CDR1 and CDR2 (germline): SEHNR, FQNEAQ (reference sequence). The CDR3 has 16 amino acids. CDR3 in amino acids: CASSLGLTGVYNEQFF. DNA for the CDR3: TGTGCCAGCAGCTTAGGGCTAACTGGAGTCTACAATGAGCAGTTCTTC.

The chain employs TRBV30 and TRBJ1-1; D perhaps matches TRBD1 (5 bases). The CDR3 spans 17 residues. V lost 4 bases and J lost 1, with 22 bases in between. Germline lookup yields CDR1 GTSNPN and CDR2 SVGIG (reference sequence). CDR3 amino acids: CAWNSFPREDGNTEAFF. The CDR3 region has the DNA TGTGCCTGGAATTCATTCCCCAGGGAGGACGGGAACACTGAAGCTTTCTTT.

The V and J genes are TRBV28 and TRBJ2-7, with D perhaps assigned TRBD1 or TRBD2 (6 bases each). The length of the CDR3 is 15 residues. V shed 2 bases and J shed 7 bases, with 18 bases lying between them. Germline loops: CDR1 MDHEN, CDR2 SYDVKM. The CDR3 DNA sequence: TGTGCCAGCAGTTTAGAGTCCGGGGGCCTTGGGGAGCAGTACTTC. It yields the protein CASSLESGGLGEQYF.

Only one count was recorded for this clone. V gene TRBV5-5 combines with J gene TRBJ2-7, with 7 bases lining up with TRBD1. V was clipped by 0 bases and J by 4 bases; unmatched bases: 4. Looked up from germline, CDR1 is SGHKS and CDR2 is YYEKEE (reference sequence). This CDR3 has 14 residues. CDR3 nucleotides: TGTGCCAGCAGCTTGGGGACAGGCGGGTACGAGCAGTACTTC. As protein: CASSLGTGGYEQYF. The variable domain in full, with the rest retrieved from reference TRBV5-5 and TRBJ2-7, is DAGVTQSPTHLIKTRGQQVTLRCSPISGHKSVSWYQQVLGQGPQFIFQYYEKEERGRGNFPDRFSARQFPNYSSELNVNALLLGDSALYLCASSLGTGGYEQYFGPGTRLTVT.

Remarks on this clone: Different DNA sequences within this sample yield the same CDR3. The chain carries TRBV14 and TRBJ2-1; tentatively, D is TRBD2 (6 bases). The CDR3 totals 14 residues. With 1 base removed from V and 7 bases from J, the gap between germline ends came to 11 bases. Germline loops: CDR1 SGHDN, CDR2 FVKESK. In nucleotides, the CDR3 is TGTGCCAGCAGCCAAGTCGGGACTTATAATGAGCAGTTCTTC. Protein: CASSQVGTYNEQFF.

This clone has only one observation. In DNA, the CDR3 is TGCGCCAGCAGCGAAGGACTAGCGGGAGGTGAGACCCAGTACTTC. It yields the protein CASSEGLAGGETQYF. V gene TRBV5-1 combines with J gene TRBJ2-5; TRBD2 matches at 14 bases. CDR1 SGHRS and CDR2 YFSETQ come from the germline V gene. This CDR3 has 15 amino acids. The junction had 4 bases not matched to a gene; V was cut back by 4 bases and J by 5 bases.

This clone came up once. The V and J genes are TRBV4-1 and TRBJ2-1; TRBD2 matches at 10 bases. Unmatched junction bases numbered 7, after V lost 1 base and J lost 1 base. Germline-derived CDR1 and CDR2 are MGHRA and YSYEKL. The CDR3 length is 18 residues. This CDR3 reads CASSQGLAGVGSYNEQFF. CDR3 nucleotides: TGCGCCAGCAGCCAAGGGCTAGCGGGAGTCGGGTCCTACAATGAGCAGTTCTTC.

The chain carries TRBV7-9 and TRBJ1-1, with D possibly matching TRBD1 (6 bases). V gave up 3 bases and J gave up 10 bases, with 12 bases separating them. The CDR3 spans 12 residues. Looked up from germline, CDR1 is SEHNR and CDR2 is FQNEAQ (reference sequence). The CDR3 reads CASSFVGGPAFF. The CDR3 nucleotides read TGTGCCAGCAGCTTTGTCGGGGGGCCAGCTTTCTTT. Full variable domain (outside the CDR3, taken from reference TRBV7-9 and TRBJ1-1): DTGVSQNPRHKITKRGQNVTFRCDPISEHNRLYWYRQTLGQGPEFLTYFQNEAQLEKSRLLSDRFSAERPKGSFSTLEIQRTEQGDSAMYLCASSFVGGPAFFGQGTRLTVV.

The chain employs TRBV14 and TRBJ2-3; 13 bases align to TRBD2. There are 19 residues in the CDR3. V trimming: 1 base; J trimming: 0 bases; junction bases outside the gene matches: 7. Germline assignment: CDR1 SGHDN and CDR2 FVKESK. The CDR3 spells CASSQGPGTSGISTDTQYF. DNA for the CDR3: TGTGCCAGCAGCCAAGGACCCGGGACTAGCGGGATTAGCACAGATACGCAGTATTTT. The full variable domain, with the rest looked up from reference TRBV14 and TRBJ2-3, is EAGVTQFPSHSVIEKGQTVTLRCDPISGHDNLYWYRRVMGKEIKFLLHFVKESKQDESGMPNNRFLAERTGGTYSTLKVQPAELEDSGVYFCASSQGPGTSGISTDTQYFGPGTRLTVL.

V is TRBV6-5 and J is TRBJ2-7, with 7 bases aligning to TRBD1. There are 14 residues in the CDR3. The V and J ends lost 2 bases and 2 bases, in that order; junction bases with no gene match: 3. From germline, CDR1 is MNHEY and CDR2 SVGAGI. CDR3 DNA sequence: TGTGCCAGCAGTTACGACAGGGACGCCTACGAGCAGTACTTC. Residues: CASSYDRDAYEQYF.

This sequence joins TRBV5-1 and TRBJ2-7; D is undetermined. Germline-derived CDR1 and CDR2 are SGHRS and YFSETQ. This CDR3 comprises 14 residues. Trimming shortened V by 1 base and J by 3 bases, and 11 bases separated the two germline ends. CDR3 amino acids: CASSLTHEIYEQYF. The DNA of the CDR3 is TGCGCCAGCAGCTTGACTCATGAGATCTACGAGCAGTACTTC.

The chain carries TRBV30 and TRBJ2-7, with D tentatively TRBD2 (7 bases). Germline CDR1 reads GTSNPN; CDR2 reads SVGIG (reference sequence). The CDR3 runs 14 residues. With 3 bases removed from V and 6 bases from J, the gap between germline ends came to 18 bases. CDR3 sequence reads: CAWRTSGTSGEQYF. The DNA for the CDR3 is TGTGCCTGGAGGACAAGCGGGACATCGGGCGAGCAGTACTTC.